This passage covers 27 T cell receptor beta chains from one sample sequenced in a study of blood T cell repertoires in COVID-19. Profiling relied on immunoSEQ multiplex PCR, and the TCRdb table lists in-frame clones only, not all of them. The sample includes over 200,000 clones, 85% to 90% seen only once; the top ten take 0.99%. The specimen was peripheral blood. The receptors originated from a middle-aged woman who had recovered from COVID-19.

The V and J genes are TRBV12-3 or TRBV12-4 and TRBJ1-1, with D unresolved. V was clipped by 4 bases and J by 11 bases, with 14 bases between them. The CDR3 loop spans 12 amino acids. DNA for the CDR3: TGTGCCAGCAGTTCGGAGTCCCGAAGGGCTTTCTTT. It specifies CASSSESRRAFF.

The J gene is TRBJ2-1, the V gene TRBV21-1; TRBD1, the table's D call, was not compared with the DNA. TRBV21-1 is a documented pseudogene. The CDR3 sequence is 11 residues long. CDR3 sequence: CASSSRQARFF. As DNA, the CDR3 is TGTGCCAGCAGCTCCCGACAGGCCCGGTTCTTC.

V usage is TRBV10-3 and J usage is TRBJ2-1; 9 bases map to TRBD2. CDR1 is ENHRY and CDR2 is SYGVKD in the germline V gene. V lost 8 bases and J lost 2; bases outside the gene matches: 4. This CDR3 has 14 residues. CDR3 sequence (DNA): TGTGCCATCTGGGCGGGAGGGGCCTACAATGAGCAGTTCTTC. This sequence encodes CAIWAGGAYNEQFF.

The rearrangement uses TRBV7-8 and TRBJ2-2; 7 nucleotides align to TRBD1. V lost 5 bases and J lost 2; bases outside the gene matches: 5. This CDR3 contains 15 residues. The germline V gene has CDR1 SGHVS and CDR2 FQNEAQ. CDR3 in DNA: TGTGCCAGCAGCCCCGGGACAGCCAACACCGGGGAGCTGTTTTTT. This gives the protein CASSPGTANTGELFF.

This chain joins TRBV6-1 and TRBJ2-7; unclear D gene. The CDR3 totals 15 residues. V gave up 1 base and J gave up 3 bases, with 13 bases separating them. The germline gives CDR1 MNHNS, CDR2 SASEGT. The CDR3 region is CASSEGGSGRYEQYV. In nucleotides, the CDR3 is TGTGCCAGCAGTGAAGGTGGGTCAGGCCGCTACGAGCAGTACGTC.

V usage is TRBV18 and J usage is TRBJ1-5; no clear D gene. Germline loops: CDR1 KGHSH, CDR2 LQKENI. Trimming pared 3 bases from V and 3 bases from J, leaving 12 bases between. This CDR3 has 15 amino acids. DNA for the CDR3: TGTGCCAGCTCACCGGCGGGAGTTCTCAATCAGCCCCAGCATTTT. Translation gives CASSPAGVLNQPQHF.

This chain links TRBV21-1 with TRBJ2-3; TRBD1, as called in the table, went unchecked against the DNA. TRBV21-1 is a listed pseudogene. There are 16 residues in the CDR3. CDR3 protein: CASSTSGGACTDTQYF. The CDR3 nucleotides are TGTGCCAGCAGCACCTCAGGGGGCGCGTGCACAGATACGCAGTATTTT.

The chain couples TRBV19 to TRBJ2-5; maybe TRBD1 (5 bases). Germline-derived CDR1 and CDR2 are LNHDA and SQIVND (reference sequence). Between the trimmed V and J ends, which lost 0 bases and 5 bases, there was a span of 13 bases. The CDR3 extends over 15 amino acids. Here the CDR3 reads CASSIDQGPWETQYF. The CDR3 DNA sequence: TGTGCCAGTAGTATAGATCAGGGCCCCTGGGAGACCCAGTACTTC.

V is TRBV27 and J is TRBJ2-7; a weak D match, TRBD2 (5 bases). The V end lost 6 bases, the J end lost 0 bases, and 18 bases lay between the germline ends. Germline V lookup: CDR1 MNHEY, CDR2 SMNVEV (reference sequence). This CDR3 has 16 residues. CDR3 bases: TGTGCCAGCAGCTCTAGGATGGGGAGACCCTCCTACGAGCAGTACTTC. Translated: CASSSRMGRPSYEQYF.

The chain carries TRBV9 and TRBJ2-5; 7 nucleotides line up with TRBD1. The germline V gene encodes CDR1 SGDLS and CDR2 YYNGEE. The V and J ends lost 4 bases and 6 bases, in that order; junction bases with no gene match: 9. CDR3 length: 14 residues. Here the CDR3 reads CASSPPGGYKTQYF. In DNA, the CDR3 is TGTGCCAGCAGCCCCCCAGGGGGTTATAAGACCCAGTACTTC.

The genes are TRBV30 and TRBJ1-1, with 7 nucleotides matching TRBD1. The V gene end was trimmed by 2 bases and the J gene end by 4 bases; junction bases not matched to a gene: 10. Germline CDR1 GTSNPN, CDR2 SVGIG (reference sequence). The CDR3 length is 15 residues. The CDR3 DNA reads as TGTGCCTGGAGTATCACAGGGGTGGGCCTCACTGAAGCTTTCTTT. Translated: CAWSITGVGLTEAFF.

J is TRBJ2-6 and V is TRBV29-1; the D gene is possibly TRBD2 (6 bases). V lost 6 bases and J 0 bases, leaving 9 bases between the germline ends. This CDR3 is 14 amino acids long. The germline gives CDR1 SQVTM, CDR2 ANQGSEA. CDR3 amino acids: CSVPGGSGANVLTF. The CDR3 DNA sequence: TGCAGCGTACCCGGGGGCTCTGGGGCCAACGTCCTGACTTTC.

CDR3 DNA sequence: TGTGCCGCAAAAGGGGCGACAGGGCCCAACTATGGCTACACCTTC. This sequence encodes CAAKGATGPNYGYTF. The chain employs TRBV10-3 and TRBJ1-2; 7 positions match TRBD1. Germline V gives CDR1 ENHRY, CDR2 SYGVKD. V was clipped by 11 bases and J by 2 bases; unmatched bases: 14. There are 15 residues in the CDR3.

The V call is TRBV6-5, the J call TRBJ1-2; D is undetermined. This CDR3 has 11 amino acids. Germline lookup yields CDR1 MNHEY and CDR2 SVGAGI. Between the trimmed V and J ends, which lost 7 bases and 5 bases, there was a span of 8 bases. The CDR3 DNA is TGTGCCAGCACAGACGGGTATGGCTACACCTTC. It yields the protein CASTDGYGYTF.

The chain combines TRBV5-5 with TRBJ2-7; 8 bases line up with TRBD1. Germline trimming cut 4 bases from V and 4 bases from J; bases unmatched to any gene: 10. CDR1 and CDR2 (germline): SGHKS, YYEKEE (reference sequence). This CDR3 spans 15 amino acids. Here the CDR3 reads CASSLRGQEIYEQYF. The CDR3 coding sequence is TGTGCCAGCAGCCTCCGGGGACAGGAAATTTACGAGCAGTACTTC.

As for this clone: Other DNA sequences in this specimen translate into the identical CDR3. This sequence joins TRBV19 and TRBJ2-2, with 7 nucleotides matching TRBD1. Germline values: CDR1 LNHDA, CDR2 SQIVND (reference sequence). J gave up 2 bases and V 7 bases, and 7 bases lay outside the gene matches. The CDR3 covers 15 residues. CDR3 coding DNA: TGTGCCAGTAAGCCCGGACAGGCCAACACCGGGGAGCTGTTTTTT. It translates to CASKPGQANTGELFF. The whole variable domain, filled in from reference TRBV19 and TRBJ2-2, reads DGGITQSPKYLFRKEGQNVTLSCEQNLNHDAMYWYRQDPGQGLRLIYYSQIVNDFQKGDIAEGYSVSREKKESFPLTVTSAQKNPTAFYLCASKPGQANTGELFFGEGSRLTVL.

J is TRBJ2-1 and V is TRBV7-8; 8 bases map to TRBD1. The CDR3 is 16 amino acids. The germline CDR1 and CDR2 sequences are SGHVS and FQNEAQ. The J segment lost 7 bases and the V segment lost 3 bases, leaving 11 bases of the junction unmatched. CDR3 bases: TGTGCCAGCAGCTTCCAGAATAGGACAGGGTGGAATGAGCAGTTCTTC. Translated, it gives CASSFQNRTGWNEQFF.

This chain links TRBV4-1 with TRBJ1-4; D gene uncertain. The CDR3 is made up of 16 amino acids. Germline values: CDR1 MGHRA, CDR2 YSYEKL. Trimming pared 4 bases from V and 8 bases from J, leaving 20 bases between. The CDR3 spells CASSRVEVQMGEKLFF. In DNA form, the CDR3 reads TGCGCCAGCAGCCGCGTGGAGGTACAAATGGGGGAAAAACTGTTTTTT.

V and J are TRBV11-2 and TRBJ2-7; 14 bases line up with TRBD2. V trimming: 2 bases; J trimming: 2 bases; junction bases outside the gene matches: 8. Per germline, CDR1 SGHAT and CDR2 FQNNGV. This CDR3 region has 18 residues. This chain's CDR3 is CASSLPPGLAGVPYEQYV. As DNA, the CDR3 is TGTGCCAGCAGCTTACCCCCGGGACTAGCGGGAGTTCCCTACGAGCAGTACGTC.

The chain joins TRBV6-5 to TRBJ1-5; TRBD1 might be the D (5 bases). Trimming took off 6 bases at V and 4 bases at J, with 13 bases between the two ends. The V gene's germline CDR1 is MNHEY and CDR2 SVGAGI. The CDR3 runs 14 residues. The DNA of the CDR3 is TGTGCCAGCAGCACCACAGGTCCTAATCAGCCCCAGCATTTT. Its translation: CASSTTGPNQPQHF.

The chain recombines TRBV9 with TRBJ1-4; no clear D. The CDR3 covers 15 residues. Germline assignment: CDR1 SGDLS and CDR2 YYNGEE. The V and J ends lost 0 bases and 4 bases respectively, with 10 bases between them. Here the CDR3 DNA reads TGTGCCAGCAGCGTAGGACCGACGGGTAATGAAAAACTGTTTTTT. Its translation: CASSVGPTGNEKLFF. Supplemented by reference TRBV9 and TRBJ1-4, the full variable domain reads DSGVTQTPKHLITATGQRVTLRCSPRSGDLSVYWYQQSLDQGLQFLIQYYNGEERAKGNILERFSAQQFPDLHSELNLSSLELGDSALYFCASSVGPTGNEKLFFGSGTQLSVL.

V gene TRBV5-4 combines with J gene TRBJ1-2; 7 bases match TRBD1. Germline CDR1 and CDR2: SGHNT and YYREEE (reference sequence). The CDR3 has 17 residues. The trim removed 0 bases at V and 2 bases at J, leaving 10 bases unmatched. CDR3 sequence: CASSLGAGTASNYGYTF. CDR3 bases: TGTGCCAGCAGCTTGGGGGCGGGGACAGCGAGCAACTATGGCTACACCTTC.

The J gene is TRBJ2-1, the V gene TRBV6-1; TRBD2 matches at 8 bases. Germline V lookup: CDR1 MNHNS, CDR2 SASEGT. The J segment lost 6 bases and the V segment lost 2 bases, leaving 9 bases of the junction unmatched. This CDR3 contains 16 residues. CDR3 sequence reads: CASSELGVAGFNEQFF. The CDR3 DNA follows: TGTGCCAGCAGTGAATTGGGGGTAGCGGGATTCAATGAGCAGTTCTTC.

In this sample, this clone turned up a few times. This chain joins TRBV12-3 or TRBV12-4 and TRBJ1-1; D is unresolved. This CDR3 is 12 amino acids long. Trimming pared 5 bases from V and 2 bases from J, leaving 6 bases between. DNA of the CDR3: TGTGCCAGCAGTCCCCCTAACACTGAAGCTTTCTTT. It codes for CASSPPNTEAFF.

The chain couples TRBV30 to TRBJ1-5; maybe TRBD1 (6 bases). The V gene lost 0 bases and the J gene lost 7 bases, with 19 bases spanning the gap. CDR3 length equals 16 residues. Germline CDR1 reads GTSNPN; CDR2 reads SVGIG (reference sequence). CDR3 region: CAWSVGPRDQGQPQHF. CDR3 DNA: TGTGCCTGGAGTGTGGGGCCCCGGGACCAGGGGCAGCCCCAGCATTTT.

The chain carries TRBV12-3 or TRBV12-4 and TRBJ1-2, with 9 bases identical to TRBD1. CDR3 length: 13 amino acids. J gave up 5 bases and V 6 bases, and 4 bases lay outside the gene matches. For the CDR3, the DNA is TGTGCCAGCAGCCCGACAGGGGGGTATGGCTACACCTTC. Amino acids: CASSPTGGYGYTF.

V and J are TRBV7-9 and TRBJ2-7; possibly TRBD1 for D (8 bases). CDR3 length: 15 amino acids. In germline, CDR1 is SEHNR, CDR2 FQNEAQ (reference sequence). The germline V and J ends were trimmed by 3 bases and 2 bases, with 14 bases remaining between them. The CDR3 DNA follows: TGTGCCAGCAGCTTTGGGGGGGGACAGGCCTACGAGCAGTACTTC. Protein sequence: CASSFGGGQAYEQYF.